One and the same sample provided the 2 T cell receptor beta chains below, sequenced in a study of cytomegalovirus exposure and HLA in healthy donors. The PCR had 60 Vbeta and 13 Jbeta primers. Libraries were prepared by immunoSEQ multiplex PCR; TCRdb keeps only in-frame clonotypes and omits some of them. The repertoire has under 200,000 clones, 73% of them found once; the top ten carry 5.4%. Sequenced: PBMCs. The origin of the receptors is a woman aged 18-35 years in good health and CMV-seropositive.

The sample holds a few counts of this clone. The V and J genes are TRBV5-1 and TRBJ1-2; D possibly corresponds to TRBD1 (5 bases). V was pared by 0 bases and J by 7 bases, with 10 bases between. CDR3 length equals 13 residues. The V gene's germline CDR1 is SGHRS and CDR2 YFSETQ. This CDR3 reads CASSLGRGVGYTF. DNA of the CDR3: TGCGCCAGCAGCTTGGGCCGGGGGGTTGGCTACACCTTC.

This clone was picked up a small number of times. This specimen includes other DNA sequences encoding the same CDR3. This rearrangement joins TRBV4-3 to TRBJ2-3, with 10 bases aligning to TRBD2. Trimming at V came to 0 bases and at J to 6 bases, leaving 6 bases not matched to a gene. This CDR3 has 16 residues. In germline, CDR1 is LGHNA, CDR2 YSLEER. CDR3 region: CASSQEVAGGADTQYF. The DNA of the CDR3 is TGCGCCAGCAGCCAAGAGGTAGCGGGGGGCGCGGATACGCAGTATTTT.